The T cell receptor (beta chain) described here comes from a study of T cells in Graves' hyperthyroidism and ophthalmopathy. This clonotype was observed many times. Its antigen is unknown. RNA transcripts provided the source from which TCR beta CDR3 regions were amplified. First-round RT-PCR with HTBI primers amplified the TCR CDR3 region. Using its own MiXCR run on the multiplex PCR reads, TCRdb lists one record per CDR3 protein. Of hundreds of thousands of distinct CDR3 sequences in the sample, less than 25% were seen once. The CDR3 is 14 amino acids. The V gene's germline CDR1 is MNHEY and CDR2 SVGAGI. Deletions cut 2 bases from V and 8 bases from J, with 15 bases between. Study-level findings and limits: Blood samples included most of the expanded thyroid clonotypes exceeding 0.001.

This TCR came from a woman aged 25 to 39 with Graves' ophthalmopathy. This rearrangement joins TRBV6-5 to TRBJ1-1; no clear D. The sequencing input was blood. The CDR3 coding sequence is TGTGCCAGCAGTTACCAAGGGTCCCACGCCGAAGCTTTCTTT. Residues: CASSYQGSHAEAFF.